This T cell receptor beta chain is from a study of T-cell memory formation after mild COVID-19. TCRdb analysed the 5' RACE reads with MiXCR anew, one entry per CDR3 protein. The table records 450,000 or so distinct CDR3 sequences, about 23% of them present only once. As concerns this clonotype: Its specificity is not known.

This CDR3 has 14 residues. V gave up 0 bases and J gave up 0 bases, with 3 bases separating them. General study findings and limits: What remained unconfirmed was the SARS-CoV-2 specificity of second-wave clones peaking on day 37. Day 15 to 85 contracting clones showed balanced CD4/CD8; day 15 to 37 expanders favored CD4+. In pre-infection memory, a portion of responding clones appeared, which suggested that cross-reactive memory joined.

This sequence was found in an adult woman who had mild COVID-19 (a few samples of this study predate the infection). Cell type and time point are not known. J is TRBJ1-5 and V is TRBV12-3 or TRBV12-4, with D unresolved. Sequencing input: PBMCs or a T cell subset sorted from them (not recorded which). The CDR3: CASSLAISNQPQHF. In nucleotides, the CDR3 is TGTGCCAGCAGTTTAGCGATTAGCAATCAGCCCCAGCATTTT.